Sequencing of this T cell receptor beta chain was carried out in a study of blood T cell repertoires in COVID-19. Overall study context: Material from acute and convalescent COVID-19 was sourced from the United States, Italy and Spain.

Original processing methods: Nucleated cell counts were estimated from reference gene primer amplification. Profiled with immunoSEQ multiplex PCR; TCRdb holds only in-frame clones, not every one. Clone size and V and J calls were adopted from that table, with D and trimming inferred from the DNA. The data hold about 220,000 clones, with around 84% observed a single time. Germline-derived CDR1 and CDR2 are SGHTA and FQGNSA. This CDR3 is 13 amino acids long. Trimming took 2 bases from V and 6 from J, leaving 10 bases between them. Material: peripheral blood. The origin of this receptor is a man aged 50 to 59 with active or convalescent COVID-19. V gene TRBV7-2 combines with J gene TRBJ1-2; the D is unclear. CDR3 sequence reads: CASSLTRLDGYTF. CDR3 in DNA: TGTGCCAGCAGCTTAACGAGGTTGGATGGCTACACCTTC.